Below are 16 T cell receptor beta chains sequenced from a single sample in a study of cytomegalovirus exposure and HLA in healthy donors. The PCR was carried out with 60 Vbeta primers and 13 Jbeta primers. Produced via immunoSEQ multiplex PCR; TCRdb's table is partial and in-frame only. The sample includes about 140,000 clones, more than 70% of them seen just once. The specimen sequenced was PBMCs. The receptors stem from a woman between 50 and 59 years old in good health and CMV-seronegative.

The genes are TRBV14 and TRBJ2-7, with D unclear. CDR3 length: 12 residues. The germline CDR1 and CDR2 sequences are SGHDN and FVKESK. Trimming stripped 0 bases from V and 7 bases from J, with 7 bases between. The CDR3 DNA follows: TGTGCCAGCAGCCAAGATTGGCGGGAGCAGTACTTC. It codes for CASSQDWREQYF.

This clone was detected a few times. The V gene is TRBV7-2, the J gene TRBJ2-7; 8 bases agree with TRBD1. V lost 4 bases, J lost 5 bases, and 7 bases stayed unmatched. This CDR3 is 14 amino acids long. Germline values: CDR1 SGHTA, CDR2 FQGNSA. CDR3 coding DNA: TGTGCCAGCAGCTCTCAGGGGGCGCTGGACGAGCAGTACTTC. Amino acids: CASSSQGALDEQYF.

The CDR3 here is CASSLDRGTYGYTF. CDR3 nucleotides: TGTGCCAGCAGTCTAGACAGGGGGACCTATGGCTACACCTTC. The chain uses TRBV2 and TRBJ1-2; 9 bases fit TRBD1. The germline CDR1 and CDR2 sequences are SNHLY and FYNNEI. The CDR3 is 14 residues long. Losses at the gene ends were 5 bases for V and 4 bases for J; bases not matched to a gene: 5.

V is TRBV6-1 and J is TRBJ1-5; no definite D call. This CDR3 has 17 residues. CDR1 is MNHNS and CDR2 is SASEGT in the germline V gene. With 0 bases removed from V and 1 base from J, the gap between germline ends came to 13 bases. CDR3 sequence: CASSEAHGPGSNQPQHF. The CDR3 region has the DNA TGTGCCAGCAGTGAAGCGCACGGTCCGGGAAGCAATCAGCCCCAGCATTTT.

This clone showed up just a few times. A read error may produce the germline difference seen at one junction end. CDR3 nucleotide sequence: TGTTCCAGCAGCTTAGACGCAGGGGTATTCACTGAAGCTTTCTTT. It specifies CSSSLDAGVFTEAFF. The chain couples TRBV7-9 to TRBJ1-1; perhaps TRBD1 as D (6 bases). The CDR3 sequence is 15 residues long. Germline CDR1 and CDR2: SEHNR and FQNEAQ (reference sequence).

This clone was counted once. The chain combines TRBV7-8 with TRBJ2-5; TRBD1 matches 8 bases. Germline CDR1 reads SGHVS; CDR2 reads FQNEAQ. V shed 5 bases, J shed 4 bases, and the junction held 9 bases outside the gene matches. This CDR3 is 15 amino acids long. The CDR3 region is CASSPPGDRPETQYF. The CDR3 nucleotides read TGTGCCAGCAGCCCACCAGGGGACAGGCCAGAGACCCAGTACTTC. Supplemented by reference TRBV7-8 and TRBJ2-5, the full variable domain reads GAGVSQSPRYKVAKRGQDVALRCDPISGHVSLFWYQQALGQGPEFLTYFQNEAQLDKSGLPSDRFFAERPEGSVSTLKIQRTQQEDSAVYLCASSPPGDRPETQYFGPGTRLLVL.

The DNA for the CDR3 is TGTGCCAGCAGTTGGCAGGGGCATGGATCTGAAGCTTTCTTT. It translates to CASSWQGHGSEAFF. The chain links TRBV28 to TRBJ1-1; tentatively, D is TRBD1 (6 bases). This CDR3 has 14 residues. In germline, CDR1 is MDHEN, CDR2 SYDVKM. The V and J ends lost 4 bases and 6 bases respectively, with 15 bases between them.

This clone was recorded only once. The chain uses TRBV5-6 and TRBJ2-7; TRBD1 might be the D (5 bases). Per germline, CDR1 SGHDT and CDR2 YYEEEE. Trimming removed 4 bases from V and 2 bases from J, with 19 bases in between. The length of the CDR3 is 16 residues. CDR3 protein: CASSPDRGFSTYEQYF. The CDR3 DNA follows: TGTGCCAGCAGCCCGGATAGGGGTTTTTCTACCTACGAGCAGTACTTC.

The chain links TRBV4-2 to TRBJ2-2; 9 bases agree with TRBD2. J was trimmed by 3 bases and V by 3 bases; bases with no gene match: 5. Germline V CDR1 and CDR2: LGHNA, YNFKEQ. The CDR3 is made up of 16 amino acids. CDR3: CASSQAPSGDTGELFF. In DNA form, the CDR3 reads TGTGCCAGCAGCCAGGCACCTAGCGGGGACACCGGGGAGCTGTTTTTT.

This chain uses TRBV5-6 with TRBJ2-5; the match to TRBD1 covers 8 bases. Germline V lookup: CDR1 SGHDT, CDR2 YYEEEE. The V segment lost 6 bases and the J segment 5 bases; nucleotides outside the gene matches: 6. The CDR3 contains 13 residues. The CDR3 coding sequence is TGTGCCAGCACCGAGGACAGGGCCGAGACCCAGTACTTC. It specifies CASTEDRAETQYF.

CDR3 DNA: TGTGCCAGCAGTTCAGCCGTTCAGGGGAATGAGCAGTTCTTC. Its protein product is CASSSAVQGNEQFF. This chain uses TRBV27 with TRBJ2-1; D perhaps matches TRBD1 (6 bases). CDR1 is MNHEY and CDR2 is SMNVEV in the germline V gene (reference sequence). Trimming removed 4 bases at V and 7 bases at J, with 14 bases between. This CDR3 is 14 amino acids long.

The genes are TRBV11-3 and TRBJ2-3; 7 nucleotides line up with TRBD2. This CDR3 has 20 amino acids. Germline CDR1 SGHNT, CDR2 YENEEA. V was pared by 4 bases and J by 0 bases, with 19 bases of the junction left unmatched. CDR3 in amino acids: CASSYRTGGLGPASTDTQYF. CDR3 sequence (DNA): TGTGCCAGCAGCTACCGTACGGGGGGACTCGGACCCGCAAGCACAGATACGCAGTATTTT.

This sequence joins TRBV29-1 and TRBJ2-2; 9 bases line up with TRBD1. Per germline, CDR1 SQVTM and CDR2 ANQGSEA. V dropped 8 bases and J dropped 7; count of bases not matched to a gene: 8. CDR3 length equals 13 residues. The CDR3 protein is CSFSGTGNGELFF. Here the CDR3 DNA reads TGCAGCTTTTCCGGGACAGGGAACGGGGAGCTGTTTTTT.

The CDR3 loop is CASSPWDTSYEQYF. The DNA for the CDR3 is TGTGCCAGCAGTCCCTGGGACACCTCCTACGAGCAGTACTTC. The rearrangement joins TRBV28 to TRBJ2-7, with D possibly TRBD1 on 6 matching bases. CDR1 is MDHEN and CDR2 is SYDVKM in the germline V gene. The CDR3 covers 14 residues. Trimming took off 5 bases at V and 0 bases at J, with 11 bases between the two ends.

The CDR3 region has the DNA TGTGCCAGCAGCCCAGGGTGGGAGACCCAGTACTTC. Encoded protein: CASSPGWETQYF. This chain links TRBV6-5 with TRBJ2-5; a weak D match, TRBD1 (5 bases). The CDR3 has 12 residues. CDR1 and CDR2 from the germline V gene are MNHEY and SVGAGI. With 6 bases removed from V and 5 bases from J, the gap between germline ends came to 10 bases.

This clone was detected only a few times. The chain is built from TRBV6-4 and TRBJ2-1; TRBD2 might be the D (6 bases). Germline CDR1 reads MRHNA; CDR2 reads SNTAGT. This CDR3 spans 11 amino acids. With 5 bases removed from V and 9 bases from J, the gap between germline ends came to 8 bases. CDR3 sequence reads: CASSFGGEQFF. CDR3 in DNA: TGTGCCAGCAGTTTCGGGGGTGAGCAGTTCTTC.